A selection of T cell receptor beta chains follows, all from one sample in a study of shared clonotypes between healthy human individuals. The data were produced by immunoSEQ multiplex PCR, yet TCRdb's version contains in-frame clones alone and is incomplete. The sample holds 2 million to 2.5 million clones, approximately 96% seen once. The sequencing input was naive CD4+ T cells sorted from blood. The receptors were gathered from a man between 18 and 35 years old in good health. CDR3s include the opening cysteine and the closing phenylalanine or tryptophan. A D gene is named only where the DNA matches it firmly.

D	V	J	CDR3	DNA
-	TRBV4-2	TRBJ1-2	CASSQSSQADYGYTF	TGTGCCAGCAGCCAATCTTCCCAGGCGGACTATGGCTACACCTTC
-	TRBV4-1	TRBJ1-6	CASSQEGGGVFNSPLHF	TGCGCCAGCAGCCAAGAAGGGGGTGGGGTGTTTAATTCACCCCTCCACTTT
-	TRBV30	TRBJ2-7	CAWRRAGGSRYEQYF	TGTGCCTGGAGGAGGGCAGGGGGGTCGCGTTACGAGCAGTACTTC
TRBD2	TRBV14	TRBJ2-1	CASSRVAGSSYNEQFF	TGTGCCAGCAGCCGAGTAGCGGGGAGCTCCTACAATGAGCAGTTCTTC
TRBD1	TRBV2	TRBJ2-7	CASSELAGQGAYEQYF	TGTGCCAGCAGTGAACTTGCGGGACAGGGGGCCTACGAGCAGTACTTC
TRBD1	TRBV6-1	TRBJ1-2	CASSGDRAIYGYTF	TGTGCCAGCAGTGGGGACAGAGCAATCTATGGCTACACCTTC
TRBD1	TRBV2	TRBJ1-6	CASRGDSDNSPLHF	TGTGCCAGCAGGGGGGACAGCGATAATTCACCCCTCCACTTT
-	TRBV18	TRBJ1-4	CASSPQSRGDEKLFF	TGTGCCAGCTCACCACAGTCCAGGGGAGATGAAAAACTGTTTTTT
-	TRBV27	TRBJ2-2	CASSLSRINTGELFF	TGTGCCAGCAGTTTGAGCAGGATTAACACCGGGGAGCTGTTTTTT
TRBD2	TRBV10-3	TRBJ2-3	CAISAGEGDTQYF	TGTGCCATCAGCGCGGGGGAGGGAGATACGCAGTATTTT
-	TRBV21-1	TRBJ2-7	CASNLAWASVDEQYF	TGTGCCAGCAATCTCGCGTGGGCGTCGGTTGACGAGCAGTACTTC
-	TRBV12-5	TRBJ1-6	CASGLVLGAGSSYNSPLHF	TGTGCTAGTGGTTTGGTACTCGGCGCGGGAAGCTCCTATAATTCACCCCTCCACTTT
-	TRBV5-6	TRBJ1-1	CASSLLAEAFF	TGTGCCAGCAGCTTGCTCGCTGAAGCTTTCTTT